This T cell receptor beta chain was identified during a study of shared clonotypes between healthy human individuals. Repertoires were generated with immunoSEQ multiplex PCR, while TCRdb's copy carries only in-frame clones and drops some. The repertoire holds about 610,000 clones, roughly 95% seen once, with less than 0.13% in the top ten. It was CD45RO-negative cells, positively selected for CCR7, that made up naive CD8 cells, with terminally differentiated effector memory CD45RA+ cells excluded. This CDR3 is 14 amino acids long. Germline CDR1 SGDLS, CDR2 YYNGEE. Trimming took 0 bases from V and 2 from J, leaving 9 bases between them. Points on this clone: The same CDR3 also results from other DNA sequences found in this sample.

Sequencing used naive CD8+ T cells sorted from blood. This receptor was taken from a woman aged 25 to 39 in good health. V gene TRBV9 combines with J gene TRBJ2-7; D possibly corresponds to TRBD2 (5 bases). This chain's CDR3 is CASSVGGSTYEQYF. The CDR3 bases are TGTGCCAGCAGCGTAGGAGGGAGTACCTACGAGCAGTACTTC.